This T cell receptor beta chain was documented in a study of early T cells in non-severe SARS-CoV-2 infection. Looking at the study overall: RNA in bulk from unsorted whole blood was sequenced, and chains were unpaired. Notes on the study in general: Anti-spike CD8 specificities were favored by VDJdb matching, whose results missed private and CD4 specificities.

The CDR3 length is 15 residues. V gave up 3 bases and J gave up 7 bases; unmatched junction bases: 8. cDNA molecules, individually, were tagged with unique molecular identifiers. TCRdb passed the 5' RACE reads through MiXCR, listing each CDR3 protein once. The sample lists under 70,000 distinct CDR3 sequences; 11% were seen once. Many counts were recorded for this clonotype. As yet, its antigen is unknown. The TCR sequence derives from an adult who was a healthcare worker with PCR-confirmed SARS-CoV-2 infection or an uninfected control (not recorded which). The sequenced sample consisted of whole blood. The J gene is TRBJ2-5, the V gene TRBV12-3 or TRBV12-4; the match to TRBD1 covers 10 bases. CDR3 in amino acids: CASSLTGGRSRTQYF. The CDR3, as DNA: TGTGCCAGCAGTTTGACAGGGGGCAGAAGCAGGACCCAGTACTTC.